This TCR beta chain appears in the sequencing data of a study of T cell changes during pregnancy in multiple sclerosis. Profiled with immunoSEQ multiplex PCR; TCRdb holds only in-frame clones, not every one. The table has tens of thousands of clones, around 91% seen once. Trimming cost V 5 bases and J 1 base, with 12 bases left between them. Germline V lookup: CDR1 LNHDA, CDR2 SQIVND (reference sequence). CDR3 length equals 15 residues. The chain employs TRBV19 and TRBJ1-3, with a weak D call TRBD1 (6 bases). The TCR comes from a female donor in good health, enrolled as a control in a pregnancy study. Material: peripheral blood, obtained in the third trimester of pregnancy. This CDR3 reads CASSLTGESGNTIYF. CDR3 DNA: TGTGCCAGTAGTTTGACAGGAGAGTCTGGAAACACCATATATTTT.